The rows below give T cell receptor beta chains drawn from one sample of a study of a mutant IDH1 vaccine in newly diagnosed glioma. Some clones are missing from TCRdb's copy, which holds only in-frame ones; the method was immunoSEQ multiplex PCR. The sample has tens of thousands of clones, 85% to 90% seen once; the top ten hold 0.77%. The antigens of these receptors remain unknown. Sequenced here: PBMCs, sampled from a glioma patient whose treatment included an IDH1 peptide vaccine. Receptor source: a woman aged 45 to 65 with glioma. CDR3s include the opening cysteine and the closing phenylalanine or tryptophan. The D gene is left open where the match is weak. Clone size is given for some rows only: seen once, a few or many times, or a class if the clone is expanded.

j_gene,abundance,d_gene,v_gene,CDR3aa,CDR3nt
TRBJ2-5,-,-,TRBV27,CASSFLGAGETQYF,TGTGCCAGCAGTTTTTTGGGGGCAGGGGAGACCCAGTACTTC
TRBJ1-3,-,-,TRBV30,CAWSVTGATIYF,TGTGCCTGGAGTGTAACTGGGGCCACCATATATTTT
TRBJ1-6,-,-,TRBV6-5,CASSRESSYNSPLHF,TGTGCCAGCAGTCGGGAGAGCTCCTATAATTCACCCCTCCACTTT
TRBJ1-1,-,-,TRBV6-6,CASSSSLNTEAFF,TGTGCCAGCAGTTCCTCACTGAACACTGAAGCTTTCTTT
TRBJ1-2,-,-,TRBV10-3,CAISESSWGGTVF,TGTGCCATCAGTGAGTCTAGTTGGGGAGGAACGGTCTTC
TRBJ1-1,-,-,TRBV11-2,CASSLPRDENTEAFF,TGTGCCAGCAGCTTACCCCGGGACGAGAACACTGAAGCTTTCTTT
TRBJ2-1,-,TRBD1,TRBV15,CATSSRDRVTKEQFF,TGTGCCACCAGCAGCCGGGACAGGGTAACAAAGGAGCAGTTCTTC
TRBJ2-7,-,-,TRBV19,CASSPYGTASYEQYF,TGTGCCAGTAGTCCCTACGGGACTGCGTCCTACGAGCAGTACTTC
TRBJ2-2,-,TRBD1,TRBV2,CASSQSQTGWAGELFF,TGTGCCAGCAGTCAGAGCCAGACAGGGTGGGCCGGGGAGCTGTTTTTT
TRBJ1-4,-,TRBD1,TRBV2,CASSLGGTGNEKLFF,TGTGCCAGCAGTCTTGGAGGGACAGGGAATGAAAAACTGTTTTTT
TRBJ1-4,once,TRBD1,TRBV6-5,CASSTQDRAKLFF,TGTGCCAGCAGTACCCAGGACAGGGCTAAACTGTTTTTT
TRBJ1-4,few,-,TRBV13,CASSRGGNEKLFF,TGTGCCAGCAGCCGGGGAGGTAATGAAAAACTGTTTTTT
TRBJ2-7,few,-,TRBV5-4,CASSLWAQAGYEQYF,TGTGCCAGCAGCTTGTGGGCACAGGCCGGCTACGAGCAGTACTTC
TRBJ1-2,once,TRBD1,TRBV18,CASSPLDRGQNYGYTF,TGTGCCAGCTCACCGCTAGACAGGGGGCAGAACTATGGCTACACCTTC
TRBJ1-5,-,-,TRBV9,CASSVDEGRNQPQHF,TGTGCCAGCAGCGTAGATGAGGGAAGAAATCAGCCCCAGCATTTT
TRBJ2-2,-,TRBD2,TRBV5-1,CASSSRGSGFTGELFF,TGCGCCAGCAGCTCGAGGGGTAGCGGGTTCACCGGGGAGCTGTTTTTT
TRBJ1-3,-,TRBD1,TRBV4-1,CASSQGGRGRPGNTIYF,TGCGCCAGCAGCCAAGGAGGCAGGGGGAGACCTGGAAACACCATATATTTT
TRBJ2-5,once,-,TRBV5-1,CASSYGTGETQYF,TGCGCCAGCAGCTACGGGACGGGGGAGACCCAGTACTTC
TRBJ1-2,-,TRBD1,TRBV5-5,CARSLVFGGQGSIGRGYTF,TGTGCCCGCAGCTTGGTTTTTGGGGGACAGGGGTCTATCGGCAGGGGCTACACCTTC
TRBJ1-4,-,TRBD1,TRBV4-1,CASSPDRGSNEKLFF,TGCGCCAGCAGCCCTGACAGGGGGTCTAATGAAAAACTGTTTTTT
TRBJ2-1,-,-,TRBV27,CASSLVDRVYNEQFF,TGTGCCAGCAGTTTAGTAGATAGGGTCTACAATGAGCAGTTCTTC
TRBJ1-4,-,TRBD1,TRBV11-2,CASSRQGATNEKLFF,TGTGCCAGCAGCCGACAGGGAGCAACTAATGAAAAACTGTTTTTT
TRBJ1-1,-,-,TRBV28,CASLLGGTEAFF,TGTGCCAGCCTACTGGGGGGCACTGAAGCTTTCTTT
TRBJ2-1,-,-,TRBV5-1,CASATWTAYNEQFF,TGCGCCAGCGCAACGTGGACAGCGTACAATGAGCAGTTCTTC
TRBJ2-4,-,-,TRBV12-5,CASGLEAPVAKNIQYF,TGTGCTAGTGGTTTGGAGGCCCCGGTAGCCAAAAACATTCAGTACTTC
TRBJ2-7,-,TRBD1,TRBV19,CASSTRTGREQYF,TGTGCCAGTAGTACCCGGACAGGGCGGGAGCAGTACTTC
TRBJ2-1,-,TRBD2,TRBV7-3,CASSLPFRGLAYYNEQFF,TGTGCCAGCAGCTTACCTTTTAGGGGACTAGCGTATTACAATGAGCAGTTCTTC
TRBJ2-1,-,TRBD2,TRBV15,CATSRGGAGGGAEQFF,TGTGCCACCAGCAGAGGCGGAGCGGGAGGGGGGGCTGAGCAGTTCTTC
TRBJ2-1,-,-,TRBV30,CAWSGVHEQFF,TGTGCCTGGAGTGGGGTCCATGAGCAGTTCTTC
TRBJ2-7,-,-,TRBV5-1,CASSSTSATSEQYF,TGCGCCAGCAGCTCTACAAGCGCTACATCCGAGCAGTACTTC
TRBJ2-1,-,TRBD2,TRBV11-2,CASSPLAGGPNEQFF,TGTGCCAGCAGCCCGTTAGCGGGAGGGCCCAATGAGCAGTTCTTC
TRBJ1-3,-,TRBD1,TRBV5-1,CASSFTQGPGNTIYF,TGCGCCAGCAGCTTTACACAGGGGCCTGGAAACACCATATATTTT
TRBJ1-1,-,TRBD1,TRBV9,CASSVDGDRVGTEAFF,TGTGCCAGCAGCGTAGACGGGGACAGGGTGGGAACTGAAGCTTTCTTT
TRBJ2-7,-,-,TRBV18,CASSPASALLYEQYF,TGTGCCAGCTCACCAGCTAGCGCCCTACTTTACGAGCAGTACTTC
TRBJ1-2,-,-,TRBV6-6,CASSYGPQGGYTF,TGTGCCAGCAGTTACGGGCCCCAAGGAGGCTACACCTTC
TRBJ2-2,-,TRBD2,TRBV10-3,CAISSGQLGSGSTGELFF,TGTGCCATCAGTTCGGGACAGTTGGGTAGCGGGAGTACCGGGGAGCTGTTTTTT
TRBJ2-1,-,TRBD2,TRBV11-2,CASSQRASGREYDEQFF,TGTGCCAGCAGCCAGAGGGCCAGCGGGAGGGAGTATGATGAGCAGTTCTTC
TRBJ2-3,-,-,TRBV28,CASIGTPDTQYF,TGTGCCAGCATCGGGACACCAGATACGCAGTATTTT
TRBJ2-4,-,-,TRBV25-1,CASSESGGNDWDF,TGTGCCAGCAGTGAATCTGGGGGGAACGATTGGGACTTC
TRBJ1-3,-,-,TRBV19,CASSMDRSNSGNTIYF,TGTGCCAGTAGTATGGACAGATCGAACTCTGGAAACACCATATATTTT